This record covers a single T cell receptor beta chain. What antigen it recognizes has not been identified. No quality values exist for individual bases; no much larger clone is one base distant. The sample is drawn from a study of regulatory and conventional T cells in RAG deficiency listed by TCRdb under 2017. As for the study more broadly: To compare the diversity and composition of the repertoires of Treg, conventional CD4+ and CD8+ T cells between RAG-deficient patients and healthy controls, the study applied high-throughput TCR beta sequencing.

Before genomic DNA extraction, regulatory T cells were isolated from blood as CD4+CD25-high CD127-low cells. Seven or eight healthy control donors served as the comparison group for repertoire analyses. V gives up 0 bases and J gives up 4 bases, and the segment between their germline ends measures 7 bases. The CDR3 runs 13 residues from the cysteine to the phenylalanine. Only CDR3 DNA remains: 39 bases, in frame from the first base. From a lookup of the germline V gene (reference sequence), CDR1 and CDR2 are SGHNT and YYREEE. Library creation used the immunoSEQ multiplex PCR assay. Rearranged TCR beta chain products were amplified from genomic DNA of sorted T-cell subsets and sequenced. The authors' analysis ran thus. Repertoire diversity of productive TCR beta rearrangements was quantified using Shannon entropy and Simpson indices. To gauge clonal expansion, the frequencies of the 100 most abundant productive TCR beta clonotypes among total reads were added together. A self-reactivity index based on amino acid usage at CDR3beta positions 6 and 7 was applied to the TRB repertoires. Two-way ANOVA was used for repertoire analyses, while Student t or Mann-Whitney tests were used for flow cytometric analyses. As stored in TCRdb, this immuneACCESS dataset retains in-frame rearrangements with V and J assigned. A fraction of the clones does not appear; measured against another copy, unresolved V genes explain less than half of the discrepancy, and the remainder lacks a known reason. D and trimming come from the DNA, and the V and J calls and clone size come from that table. Present in this sample are tens of thousands of clones, about nine tenths of which were seen just once. The ten largest account for roughly 0.83% of the sample.

Beyond this particular receptor, the publication reports: In Omenn syndrome and CID/AS patients compared with controls, around 93-fold fewer unique TCR beta sequences were detected from Treg cells, versus 7.5 to 10-fold fewer for other subsets. In Omenn syndrome patients, sorted CD25-high CD127-low cells may represent peripherally activated cells rather than bona fide Treg cells. Compared with control T-cell subpopulations, RAG-deficient patients had much lower Shannon entropy and higher Simpson indices. Shorter CDR3 lengths were found in all patient T-cell subsets, and >85% Treg-Tconv repertoire overlap at nucleotide and amino acid level was observed in Omenn syndrome patients. For some subjects, some analyses of T-cell subsets were not performed.

The sample also formed part of further work on regulatory T cells. The second paper further reports: In the multiplex PCR, 52 forward TRBV primers and 13 reverse TRBJ primers were used, and assay-based and computational corrections were applied for amplification bias. Repertoires from patients had restricted unique TRB V-J pairs and skewed V and J gene usage, with the strongest effect in regulatory T cells. T-cell receptor beta repertoires of sorted regulatory, conventional CD4+ and CD8+ T cells were compared between CD3G-deficient patients and healthy controls. Peripheral blood mononuclear cells were isolated by Ficoll density separation. Rearranged TRB loci were amplified from genomic DNA by multiplex PCR within the immunoSEQ assay. Sequencing of the TRB amplicons was done on an Illumina HiSeq platform. Raw sequences were error-filtered and aligned to reference gene sequences by custom algorithms and were subsequently analyzed with the immunoSEQ online tools. Productive and nonproductive TRB rearrangement frequencies were evaluated among both unique and total sequences. Groups were compared by t tests, Mann-Whitney tests or two-way ANOVA performed in Prism software.

The sample taken for sequencing was Tregs sorted from blood. The V and J segments used are TRBV5-4 and TRBJ1-2; the D gene is unclear. This sequence was found in a human donor in good health. CDR3 reads: CASSLDGVYGYTF. In nucleotides, the sequence is TGTGCCAGCAGCTTGGACGGGGTCTATGGCTACACCTTC.